This paragraph covers one T cell receptor (beta chain) sequence. As yet, its antigen is unknown. The sample originates from a study of blood T cells in healthy people across ages. Findings and caveats of the study: When set beside aged donors, long-lived donors presented more naive CD4+ cells and higher diversity. TCR beta diversity was tightly associated with the proportion of naive T cells.

This CDR3 comprises 15 residues. The V gene's germline CDR1 is SGHAT and CDR2 FQNNGV. V shed 4 bases and J shed 7 bases, with 17 bases lying between them. Combining a sample-barcoded 5' primer with a J-beta primer mix, a second PCR ran for about 6 to 12 cycles. Per-sample output comprised a minimum of 2.5 million paired-end reads containing CDR3. TCRdb re-called the 5' RACE reads with MiXCR, one entry per CDR3 protein. The data show 1.5 million or so distinct CDR3 sequences, around 42% seen once. Researchers report isolating at least 6 million PBMCs per sample. This chain connects TRBV11-2 to TRBJ2-1, with D maybe TRBD2 (6 bases). Source material: blood. The sequence derives from a woman in her late teens or twenties in good health. The DNA for the CDR3 is TGTGCCAGCAGCTCCAGCGGGTGGGGGAGGAATGAGCAGTTCTTC. Translation: CASSSSGWGRNEQFF.